This T cell receptor (beta chain) was obtained from a study of T cell changes during pregnancy in multiple sclerosis (dated by TCRdb to between 2018 and 2021). About the full investigation: Changes in the T cell repertoire over the course of pregnancy were examined in this study in women with multiple sclerosis.

Receptor amplification or capture employed the immunoSEQ multiplex PCR assay. TCRdb mirrors the immuneACCESS table, restricted to in-frame sequences. Some clones are absent from its copies; in checked studies, under half trace to an unresolved V gene, and the reason for the others is unknown. The sample table records more than 35,000 clones; roughly 90% of these occur just once. The ten biggest clones cover 0.75% to 0.9% of the sample. The germline V gene (reference sequence) specifies LNHDA as CDR1 and SQIVND as CDR2. The trim is 3 bases for V and 8 bases for J, with a gap of 11 bases between the germline ends. The CDR3 starts with the cysteine, ends with the phenylalanine, and has 13 residues. Solely the CDR3 DNA is kept, with 39 bases framed from the first base. Comments on this clone: The target of this receptor is not known. The input lacks base qualities; no much larger clone sits a single base away.

The chain is made from TRBV19 and TRBJ2-1, with the D gene call left open. This receptor was obtained from a female donor in good health, enrolled as a control in a pregnancy study. The specimen was CD4+ T cells from peripheral blood mononuclear cells, collected after pregnancy. The CDR3 is CASSILGRDEQFF. At the DNA level, the sequence is TGTGCCAGTAGTATTCTTGGCCGGGATGAGCAGTTCTTC.